This passage covers 10 T cell receptor beta chains from one sample sequenced in a study of T-cell reconstitution after alpha-beta-depleted transplantation in children. The TCRbeta library incorporated unique molecular identifiers. From the PCR reads, TCRdb called clonotypes with MiXCR, one entry per CDR3 protein. The sample consists of some 350,000 distinct CDR3 sequences, about a tenth of them appearing once. This sample comprised PBMCs from the stem cell graft donor, obtained from the stem cell graft. The receptors come from a human donor who donated a stem cell graft to a child with acute lymphoblastic leukemia.

V is TRBV28 and J is TRBJ1-3; D gene unclear. The length of the CDR3 is 15 residues. CDR1 MDHEN and CDR2 SYDVKM come from the germline V gene. Trimming pared 5 bases from V and 0 bases from J, leaving 11 bases between. The CDR3 protein is CASSPLPFSGNTIYF. Written as DNA, the CDR3 is TGTGCCAGCAGTCCTCTCCCTTTCTCTGGAAACACCATATATTTT.

V usage is TRBV9 and J usage is TRBJ1-1; D is unclear. V was clipped by 0 bases and J by 1 base, with 7 bases between them. Germline V gene sequence: CDR1 SGDLS, CDR2 YYNGEE. This CDR3 has 14 residues. The CDR3 reads CASSVGGSNTEAFF. The CDR3 nucleotides are TGTGCCAGCAGCGTAGGGGGTTCGAACACTGAAGCTTTCTTT.

In this sample, this clonotype turned up a few times. The chain joins TRBV28 to TRBJ2-2; D might be TRBD1 (5 bases). V was pared by 0 bases and J by 2 bases, with 13 bases between. CDR1 MDHEN and CDR2 SYDVKM come from the germline V gene. The CDR3 runs to 17 residues. CDR3 nucleotides: TGTGCCAGCAGTTTATGGAGGTCCGACAGCAACACCGGGGAGCTGTTTTTT. Translation: CASSLWRSDSNTGELFF.

The V gene is TRBV28, the J gene TRBJ1-5, with D possibly being TRBD1 (5 bases). The CDR3 extends over 14 amino acids. Per the germline V gene, CDR1 is MDHEN and CDR2 is SYDVKM. The ends were cut back, 3 bases at V and 7 bases at J, with 13 bases in the middle. This CDR3 is CASSFRGLGQPQHF. For the CDR3, the DNA is TGTGCCAGCAGTTTTAGGGGTTTAGGACAGCCCCAGCATTTT.

Ten or more counts support this clonotype. The rearrangement uses TRBV5-1 and TRBJ2-1; D may correspond to TRBD1 or TRBD2 (5 bases each). V gave up 4 bases and J gave up 9 bases, with 17 bases separating them. CDR1 is SGHRS, CDR2 YFSETQ, per germline. The CDR3 sequence is 14 residues long. The CDR3 spells CASSPNSGTSEQFF. The CDR3 coding sequence is TGCGCCAGCAGCCCCAATTCCGGGACCAGTGAGCAGTTCTTC.

The table lists this clonotype with a few counts. The junction differs from germline at one of its ends, possibly a read error. The V and J genes are TRBV7-2 and TRBJ2-1; D perhaps matches TRBD2 (6 bases). CDR1 is SGHTA and CDR2 is FQGNSA in the germline V gene. The CDR3 is made up of 14 amino acids. The CDR3 sequence is CASSLGGANNEQFF. The DNA for the CDR3 is TGTGCCAGCAGTTTAGGAGGGGCTAACAATGAGCAGTTCTTC.

This clonotype was observed at least ten times. The V and J genes are TRBV4-1 and TRBJ2-7, with 14 bases aligning to TRBD2. This CDR3 is built from 14 residues. Germline V gene lookup returns CDR1 MGHRA and CDR2 YSYEKL. The V segment lost 5 bases and the J segment 7 bases; nucleotides outside the gene matches: 4. Here the CDR3 reads CASSGTSGSVEQYF. As DNA, the CDR3 is TGCGCCAGCAGCGGGACTAGCGGGAGTGTGGAGCAGTACTTC.

The chain joins TRBV4-1 to TRBJ2-5; 10 bases align to TRBD2. The length of the CDR3 is 16 residues. From germline, CDR1 is MGHRA and CDR2 YSYEKL. V lost 0 bases to trimming and J lost 6 bases; unmatched junction nucleotides: 7. CDR3 amino acids: CASSQDLAGVKKTQYF. CDR3 bases: TGCGCCAGCAGCCAAGATCTAGCGGGAGTTAAAAAGACCCAGTACTTC.

This clonotype has ten or more counts. The gene calls are TRBV5-1 and TRBJ2-2, with 10 positions matching TRBD2. In germline, CDR1 is SGHRS, CDR2 YFSETQ. The CDR3 is 18 amino acids. V shed 3 bases, J shed 1 base, and the junction held 9 bases outside the gene matches. CDR3: CASSSVVPSGRNTGELFF. As DNA, the CDR3 is TGCGCCAGCAGCTCCGTAGTGCCTAGCGGGAGGAACACCGGGGAGCTGTTTTTT.

This clonotype appeared a few times. The chain has TRBV5-1 and TRBJ1-6; TRBD1 matches at 9 bases. The CDR3 contains 15 residues. Germline V lookup: CDR1 SGHRS, CDR2 YFSETQ. Germline trimming cut 4 bases from V and 9 bases from J; bases unmatched to any gene: 8. CDR3 sequence: CASSRRDRVVSPLHF. The CDR3 region has the DNA TGCGCCAGCAGCCGCCGGGACAGGGTTGTTTCACCCCTCCACTTT.